What follows is one T cell receptor (beta chain) and its context. The Seattle site enrolled patients during active infection and followed them longitudinally. The CDR3 length is 13 residues. Germline CDR1 reads GTSNPN; CDR2 reads SVGIG (reference sequence). The V segment lost 4 bases and the J segment 7 bases; nucleotides outside the gene matches: 8. The sample belongs to a study of blood T cell repertoires in COVID-19. For the study at large: Specimens from acute and convalescent COVID-19 originated in the United States, Italy and Spain. PBMCs, B-cell-depleted T cells, or T cells provided the cDNA or gDNA that made up the material.

In the source study's methods: Researchers report that nucleated cell counts were estimated from reference gene primer amplification. Using immunoSEQ multiplex PCR, the repertoire was profiled, and TCRdb retains in-frame clones only, with some absent. V and J calls plus clone size are reproduced from that table; the DNA served to infer D and trimming. The sample contains around 400,000 clones, more than 75% of which appear only once. The TCR originated in a woman in her twenties or thirties with COVID-19, enrolled during active disease. The V and J genes are TRBV30 and TRBJ1-2; 8 bases are a match to TRBD1. The sample comprised peripheral blood. As DNA, the CDR3 is TGTGCCTGGAACGTCGGACAGGGAAGTGGCTACACCTTC. Its translation is CAWNVGQGSGYTF.